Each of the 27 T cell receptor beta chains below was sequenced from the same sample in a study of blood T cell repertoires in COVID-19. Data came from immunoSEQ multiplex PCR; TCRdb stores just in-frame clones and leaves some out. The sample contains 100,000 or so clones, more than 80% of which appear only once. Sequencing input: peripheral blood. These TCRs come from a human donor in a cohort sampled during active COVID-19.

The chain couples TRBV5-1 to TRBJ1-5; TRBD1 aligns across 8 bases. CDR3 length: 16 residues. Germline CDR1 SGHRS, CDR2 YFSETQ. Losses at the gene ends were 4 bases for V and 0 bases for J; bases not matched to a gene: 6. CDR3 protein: CASSPGTGDSNQPQHF. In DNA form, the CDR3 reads TGCGCCAGCAGCCCGGGGACAGGTGATAGCAATCAGCCCCAGCATTTT.

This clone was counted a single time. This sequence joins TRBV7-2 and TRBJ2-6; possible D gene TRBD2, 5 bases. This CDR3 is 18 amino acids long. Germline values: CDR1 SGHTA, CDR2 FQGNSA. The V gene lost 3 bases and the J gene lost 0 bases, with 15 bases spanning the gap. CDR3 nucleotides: TGTGCCAGCAGCTTTTCCGGGATGGCTAACTCTGGGGCCAACGTCCTGACTTTC. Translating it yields CASSFSGMANSGANVLTF.

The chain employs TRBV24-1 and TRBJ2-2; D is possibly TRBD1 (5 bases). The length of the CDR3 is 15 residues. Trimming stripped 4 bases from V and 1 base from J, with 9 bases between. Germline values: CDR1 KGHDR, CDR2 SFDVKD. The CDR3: CATSEEDMNTGELFF. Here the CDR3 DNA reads TGTGCCACCAGTGAAGAGGACATGAACACCGGGGAGCTGTTTTTT.

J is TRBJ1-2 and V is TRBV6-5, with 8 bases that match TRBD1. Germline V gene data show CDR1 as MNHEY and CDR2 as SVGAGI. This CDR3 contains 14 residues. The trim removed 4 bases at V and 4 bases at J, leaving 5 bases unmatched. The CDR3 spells CASSFDRGAYGYTF. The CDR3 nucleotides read TGTGCCAGCAGTTTCGACAGGGGTGCCTATGGCTACACCTTC.

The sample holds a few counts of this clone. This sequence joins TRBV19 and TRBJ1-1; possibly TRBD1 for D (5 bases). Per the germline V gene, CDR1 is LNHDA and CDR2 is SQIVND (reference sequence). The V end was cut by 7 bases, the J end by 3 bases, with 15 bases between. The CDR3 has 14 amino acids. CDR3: CASTQGGRHTEAFF. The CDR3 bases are TGTGCCAGTACGCAGGGCGGAAGGCACACTGAAGCTTTCTTT.

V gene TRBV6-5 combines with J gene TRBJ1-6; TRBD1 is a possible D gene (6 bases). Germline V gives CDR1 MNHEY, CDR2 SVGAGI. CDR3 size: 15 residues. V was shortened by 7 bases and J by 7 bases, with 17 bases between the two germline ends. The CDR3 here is CASKRLGQGNSPLHF. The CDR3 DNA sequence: TGTGCCAGCAAGAGGTTAGGCCAGGGGAATTCACCCCTCCACTTT.

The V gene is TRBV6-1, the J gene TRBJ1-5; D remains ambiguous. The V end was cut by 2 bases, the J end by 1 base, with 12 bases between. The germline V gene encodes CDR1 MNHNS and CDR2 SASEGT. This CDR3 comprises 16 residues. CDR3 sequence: CASSEMAGGSNQPQHF. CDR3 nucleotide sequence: TGTGCCAGCAGTGAAATGGCAGGAGGAAGCAATCAGCCCCAGCATTTT.

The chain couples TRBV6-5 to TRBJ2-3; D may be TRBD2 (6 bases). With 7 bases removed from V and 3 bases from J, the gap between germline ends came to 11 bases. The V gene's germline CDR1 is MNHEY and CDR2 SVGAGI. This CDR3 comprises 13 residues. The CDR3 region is CASTSVTTDTQYF. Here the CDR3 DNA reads TGTGCCAGCACTAGCGTGACGACAGATACGCAGTATTTT.

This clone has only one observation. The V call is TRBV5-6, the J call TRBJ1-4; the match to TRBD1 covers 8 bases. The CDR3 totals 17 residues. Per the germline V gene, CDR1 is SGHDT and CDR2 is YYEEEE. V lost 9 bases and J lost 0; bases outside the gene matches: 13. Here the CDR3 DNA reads TGTGCCACCCAGACAGGGGAAAGGTCCGCAACTAATGAAAAACTGTTTTTT. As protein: CATQTGERSATNEKLFF.

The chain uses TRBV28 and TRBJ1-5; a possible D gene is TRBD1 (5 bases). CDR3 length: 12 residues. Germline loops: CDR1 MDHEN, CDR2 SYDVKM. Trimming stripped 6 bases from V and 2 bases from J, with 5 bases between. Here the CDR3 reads CASRQGNQPQHF. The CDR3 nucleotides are TGTGCCAGCAGACAGGGCAATCAGCCCCAGCATTTT.

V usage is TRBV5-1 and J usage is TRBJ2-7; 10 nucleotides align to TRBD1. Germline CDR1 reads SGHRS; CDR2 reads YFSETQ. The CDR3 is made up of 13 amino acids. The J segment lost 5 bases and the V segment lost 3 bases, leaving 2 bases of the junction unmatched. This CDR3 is CASSSGQGNEQYF. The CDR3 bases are TGCGCCAGCAGCTCGGGACAGGGGAACGAGCAGTACTTC.

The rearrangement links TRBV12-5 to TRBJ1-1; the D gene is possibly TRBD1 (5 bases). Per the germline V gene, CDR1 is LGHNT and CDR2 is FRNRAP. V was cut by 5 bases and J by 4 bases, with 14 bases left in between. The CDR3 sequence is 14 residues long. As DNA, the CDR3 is TGTGCTAGTGGTGCGACCCAGGGAATCACTGAAGCTTTCTTT. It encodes CASGATQGITEAFF.

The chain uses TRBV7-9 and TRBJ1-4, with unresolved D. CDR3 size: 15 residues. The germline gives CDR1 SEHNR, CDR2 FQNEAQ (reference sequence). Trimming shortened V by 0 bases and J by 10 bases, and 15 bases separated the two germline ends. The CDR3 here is CASSLAGGMSGKLFF. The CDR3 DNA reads TGTGCCAGCAGCTTAGCGGGCGGGATGTCGGGAAAACTGTTTTTT.

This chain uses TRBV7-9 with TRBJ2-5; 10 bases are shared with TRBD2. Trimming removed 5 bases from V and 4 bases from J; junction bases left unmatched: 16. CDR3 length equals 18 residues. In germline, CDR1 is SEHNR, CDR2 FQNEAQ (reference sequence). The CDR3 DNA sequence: TGTGCCAGCAGCCCAGTACTGAGAAGCGGGGGGGCCAGAGAGACCCAGTACTTC. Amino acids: CASSPVLRSGGARETQYF.

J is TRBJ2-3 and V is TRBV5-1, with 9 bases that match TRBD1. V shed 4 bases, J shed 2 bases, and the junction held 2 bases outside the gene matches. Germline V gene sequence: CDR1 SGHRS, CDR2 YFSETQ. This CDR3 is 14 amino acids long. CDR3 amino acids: CASSPQGATDTQYF. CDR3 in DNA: TGCGCCAGCAGCCCACAGGGGGCCACAGATACGCAGTATTTT. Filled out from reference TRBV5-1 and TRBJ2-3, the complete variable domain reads KAGVTQTPRYLIKTRGQQVTLSCSPISGHRSVSWYQQTPGQGLQFLFEYFSETQRNKGNFPGRFSGRQFSNSRSEMNVSTLELGDSALYLCASSPQGATDTQYFGPGTRLTVL.

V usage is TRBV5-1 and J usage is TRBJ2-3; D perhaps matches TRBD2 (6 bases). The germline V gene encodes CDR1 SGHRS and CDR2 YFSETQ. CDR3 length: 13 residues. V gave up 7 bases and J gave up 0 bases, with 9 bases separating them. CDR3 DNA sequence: TGCGCCAGCGGGACTCAAAGCACAGATACGCAGTATTTT. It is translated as CASGTQSTDTQYF.

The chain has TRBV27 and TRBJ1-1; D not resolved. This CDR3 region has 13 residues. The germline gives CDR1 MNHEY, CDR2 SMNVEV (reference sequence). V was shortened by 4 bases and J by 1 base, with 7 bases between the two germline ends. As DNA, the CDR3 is TGTGCCAGCAGTTCCAGAGGGAACACTGAAGCTTTCTTT. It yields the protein CASSSRGNTEAFF.

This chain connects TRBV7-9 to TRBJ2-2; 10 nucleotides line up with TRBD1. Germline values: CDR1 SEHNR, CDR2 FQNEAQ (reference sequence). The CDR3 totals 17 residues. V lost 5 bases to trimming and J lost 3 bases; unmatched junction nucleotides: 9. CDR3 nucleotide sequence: TGTGCCAGCAGCAATGACAGGGGGCAGTCGGACACCGGGGAGCTGTTTTTT. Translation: CASSNDRGQSDTGELFF.

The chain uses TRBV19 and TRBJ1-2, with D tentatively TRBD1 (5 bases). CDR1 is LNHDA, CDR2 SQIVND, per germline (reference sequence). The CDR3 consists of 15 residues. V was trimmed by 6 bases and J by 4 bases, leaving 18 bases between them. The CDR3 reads CASRAFPTGTYGYTF. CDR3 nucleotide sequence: TGTGCCAGTAGGGCATTCCCTACAGGAACCTATGGCTACACCTTC.

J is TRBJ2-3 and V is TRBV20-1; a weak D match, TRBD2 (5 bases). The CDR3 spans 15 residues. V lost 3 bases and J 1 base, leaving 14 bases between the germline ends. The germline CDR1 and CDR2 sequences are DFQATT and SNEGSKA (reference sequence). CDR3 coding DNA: TGCAGTGCTAGTGAGTCTAGCCGTCGCACAGATACGCAGTATTTT. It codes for CSASESSRRTDTQYF.

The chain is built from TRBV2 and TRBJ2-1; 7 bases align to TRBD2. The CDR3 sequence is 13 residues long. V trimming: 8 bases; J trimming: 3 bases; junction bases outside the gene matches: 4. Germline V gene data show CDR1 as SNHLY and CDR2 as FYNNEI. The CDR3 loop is CASVGRDYNEQFF. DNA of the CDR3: TGTGCCAGCGTGGGGAGGGACTACAATGAGCAGTTCTTC.

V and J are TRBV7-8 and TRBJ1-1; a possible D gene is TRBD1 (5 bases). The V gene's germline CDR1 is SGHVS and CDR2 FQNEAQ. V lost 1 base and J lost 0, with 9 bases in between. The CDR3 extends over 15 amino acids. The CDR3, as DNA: TGTGCCAGCAGCTTAGGGTGGGGCCTGAACACTGAAGCTTTCTTT. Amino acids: CASSLGWGLNTEAFF.

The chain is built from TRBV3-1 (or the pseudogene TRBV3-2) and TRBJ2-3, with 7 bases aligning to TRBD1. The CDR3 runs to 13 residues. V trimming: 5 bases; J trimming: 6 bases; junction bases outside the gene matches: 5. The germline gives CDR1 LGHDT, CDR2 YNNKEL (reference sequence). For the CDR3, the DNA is TGTGCCAGCAGCGAACAGGGGTCGGATACGCAGTATTTT. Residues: CASSEQGSDTQYF.

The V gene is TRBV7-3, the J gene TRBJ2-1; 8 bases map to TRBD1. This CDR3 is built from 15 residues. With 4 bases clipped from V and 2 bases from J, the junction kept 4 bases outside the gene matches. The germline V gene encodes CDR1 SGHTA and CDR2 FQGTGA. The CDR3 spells CASSSGTGPYNEQFF. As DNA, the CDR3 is TGTGCCAGCAGCTCCGGGACAGGACCCTACAATGAGCAGTTCTTC.

CDR3 residues: CASSNTGTPSVAEQYF. DNA of the CDR3: TGTGCCAGCAGTAACACGGGGACACCCTCTGTGGCCGAGCAGTACTTC. V and J are TRBV28 and TRBJ2-7, with a possible D match to TRBD1 (6 bases). CDR3 length equals 16 residues. In germline, CDR1 is MDHEN, CDR2 SYDVKM. Trimming left V 5 bases short and J 6 bases short, with 23 bases between.

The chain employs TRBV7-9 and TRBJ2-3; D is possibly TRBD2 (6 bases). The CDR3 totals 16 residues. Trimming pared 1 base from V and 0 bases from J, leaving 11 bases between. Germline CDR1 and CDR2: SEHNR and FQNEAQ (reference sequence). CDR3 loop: CASSLVLAPSTDTQYF. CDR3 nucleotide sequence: TGTGCCAGCAGCTTAGTACTAGCCCCGAGCACAGATACGCAGTATTTT.

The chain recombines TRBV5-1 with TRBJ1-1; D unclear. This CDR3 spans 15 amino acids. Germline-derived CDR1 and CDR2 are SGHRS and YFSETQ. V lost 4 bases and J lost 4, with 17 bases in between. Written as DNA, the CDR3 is TGCGCCAGCAGCCCCGTAGGAGGTTCAAGCACTGAAGCTTTCTTT. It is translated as CASSPVGGSSTEAFF.